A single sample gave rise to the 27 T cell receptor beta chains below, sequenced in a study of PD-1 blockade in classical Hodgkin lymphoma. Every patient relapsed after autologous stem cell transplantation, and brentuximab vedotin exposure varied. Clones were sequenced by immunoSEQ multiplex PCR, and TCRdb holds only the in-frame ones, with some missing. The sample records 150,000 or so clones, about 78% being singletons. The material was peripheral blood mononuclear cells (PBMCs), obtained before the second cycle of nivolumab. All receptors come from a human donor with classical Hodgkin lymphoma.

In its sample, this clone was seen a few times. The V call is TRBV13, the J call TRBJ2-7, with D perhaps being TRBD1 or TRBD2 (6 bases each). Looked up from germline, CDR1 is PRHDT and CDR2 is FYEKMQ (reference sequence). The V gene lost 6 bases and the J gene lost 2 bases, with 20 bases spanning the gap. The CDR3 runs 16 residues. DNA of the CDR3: TGTGCCAGCAGACGTGGTGGCAGGGGAGGAACCTACGAGCAGTACTTC. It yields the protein CASRRGGRGGTYEQYF.

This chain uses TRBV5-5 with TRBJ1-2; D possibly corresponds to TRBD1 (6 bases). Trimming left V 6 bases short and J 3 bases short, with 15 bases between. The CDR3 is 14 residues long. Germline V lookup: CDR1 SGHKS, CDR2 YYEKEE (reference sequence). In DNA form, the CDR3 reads TGTGCCAGCACCTCGGCCACAGGGTACTATGGCTACACCTTC. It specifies CASTSATGYYGYTF.

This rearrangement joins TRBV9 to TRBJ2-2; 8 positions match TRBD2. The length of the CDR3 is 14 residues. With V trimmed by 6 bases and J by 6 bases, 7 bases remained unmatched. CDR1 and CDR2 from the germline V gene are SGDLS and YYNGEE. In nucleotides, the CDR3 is TGTGCCAGCACCCCGGGGGGGCCACCCGGGGAGCTGTTTTTT. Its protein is CASTPGGPPGELFF.

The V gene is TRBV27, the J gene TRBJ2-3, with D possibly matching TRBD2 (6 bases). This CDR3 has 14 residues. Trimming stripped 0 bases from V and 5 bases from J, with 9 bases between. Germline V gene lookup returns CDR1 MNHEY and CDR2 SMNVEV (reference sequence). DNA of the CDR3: TGTGCCAGCAGTTTATCCGGGGGTGTAGATACGCAGTATTTT. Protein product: CASSLSGGVDTQYF.

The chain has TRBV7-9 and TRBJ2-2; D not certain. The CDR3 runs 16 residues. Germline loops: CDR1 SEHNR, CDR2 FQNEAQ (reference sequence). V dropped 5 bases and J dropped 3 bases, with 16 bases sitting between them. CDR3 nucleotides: TGTGCCAGCAGCCCCCGCGGTGGGTCGGACACCGGGGAGCTGTTTTTT. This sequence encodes CASSPRGGSDTGELFF.

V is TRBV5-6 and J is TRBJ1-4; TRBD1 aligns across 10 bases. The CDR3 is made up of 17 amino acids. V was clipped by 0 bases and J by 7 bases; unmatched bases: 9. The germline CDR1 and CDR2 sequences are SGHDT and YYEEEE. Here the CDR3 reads CASSLAPATGGLEKLFF. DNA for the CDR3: TGTGCCAGCAGCTTGGCCCCCGCGACAGGGGGCCTTGAAAAACTGTTTTTT. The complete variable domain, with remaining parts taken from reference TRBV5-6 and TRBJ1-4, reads DAGVTQSPTHLIKTRGQQVTLRCSPKSGHDTVSWYQQALGQGPQFIFQYYEEEERQRGNFPDRFSGHQFPNYSSELNVNALLLGDSALYLCASSLAPATGGLEKLFFGSGTQLSVL.

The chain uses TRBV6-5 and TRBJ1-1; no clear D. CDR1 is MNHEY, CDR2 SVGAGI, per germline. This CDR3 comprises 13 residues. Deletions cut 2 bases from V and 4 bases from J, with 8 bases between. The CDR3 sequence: CASSYAVATEAFF. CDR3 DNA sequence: TGTGCCAGCAGTTACGCAGTGGCCACTGAAGCTTTCTTT.

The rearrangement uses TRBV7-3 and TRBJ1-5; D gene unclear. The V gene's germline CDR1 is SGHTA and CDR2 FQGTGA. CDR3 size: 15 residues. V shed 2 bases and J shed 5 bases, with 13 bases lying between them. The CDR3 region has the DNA TGTGCCAGCAGCTTATCTCCCTATAGGGATCAGCCCCAGCATTTT. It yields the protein CASSLSPYRDQPQHF. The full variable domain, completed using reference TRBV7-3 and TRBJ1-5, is GAGVSQTPSNKVTEKGKYVELRCDPISGHTALYWYRQSLGQGPEFLIYFQGTGAADDSGLPNDRFFAVRPEGSVSTLKIQRTERGDSAVYLCASSLSPYRDQPQHFGDGTRLSIL.

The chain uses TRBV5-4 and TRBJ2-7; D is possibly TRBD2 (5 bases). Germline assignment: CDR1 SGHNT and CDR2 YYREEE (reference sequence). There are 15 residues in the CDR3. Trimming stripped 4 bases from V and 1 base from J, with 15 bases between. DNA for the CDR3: TGTGCCAGCAGCCCTGACGGGCGAGGGTCCTACGAGCAGTACTTC. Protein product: CASSPDGRGSYEQYF. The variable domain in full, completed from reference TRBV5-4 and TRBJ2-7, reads ETGVTQSPTHLIKTRGQQVTLRCSSQSGHNTVSWYQQALGQGPQFIFQYYREEENGRGNFPPRFSGLQFPNYSSELNVNALELDDSALYLCASSPDGRGSYEQYFGPGTRLTVT.

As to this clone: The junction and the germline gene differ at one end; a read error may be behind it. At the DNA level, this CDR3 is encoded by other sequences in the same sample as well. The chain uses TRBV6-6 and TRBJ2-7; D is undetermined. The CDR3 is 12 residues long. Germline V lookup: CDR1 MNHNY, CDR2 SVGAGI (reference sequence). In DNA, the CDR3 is TGTGCCAGCAGCTACTCAGTGGGCGAGCAGTACTTC. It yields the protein CASSYSVGEQYF.

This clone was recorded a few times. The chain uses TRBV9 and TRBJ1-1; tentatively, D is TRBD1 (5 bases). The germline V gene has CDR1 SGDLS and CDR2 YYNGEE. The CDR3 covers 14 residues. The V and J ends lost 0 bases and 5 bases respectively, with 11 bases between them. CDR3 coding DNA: TGTGCCAGCAGCGTAGCCGCAGGGCGGACTGAAGCTTTCTTT. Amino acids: CASSVAAGRTEAFF.

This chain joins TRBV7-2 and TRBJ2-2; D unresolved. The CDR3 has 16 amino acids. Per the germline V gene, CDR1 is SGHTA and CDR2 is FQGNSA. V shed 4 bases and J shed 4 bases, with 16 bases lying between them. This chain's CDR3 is CASSSARWGSTGELFF. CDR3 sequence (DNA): TGTGCCAGCAGCTCCGCTAGGTGGGGATCCACCGGGGAGCTGTTTTTT.

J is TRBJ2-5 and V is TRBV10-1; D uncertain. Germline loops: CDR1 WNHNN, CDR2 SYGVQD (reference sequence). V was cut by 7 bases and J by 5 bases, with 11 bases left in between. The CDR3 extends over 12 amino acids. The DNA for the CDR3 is TGCGCCAGCACCTCCCCAGAGGAGACCCAGTACTTC. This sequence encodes CASTSPEETQYF.

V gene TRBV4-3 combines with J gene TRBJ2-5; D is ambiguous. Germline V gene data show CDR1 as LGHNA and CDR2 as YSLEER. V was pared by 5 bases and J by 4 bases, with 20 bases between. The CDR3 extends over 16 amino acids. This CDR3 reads CASSSTWQFRGETQYF. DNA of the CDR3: TGCGCCAGCAGCTCTACTTGGCAGTTTAGAGGAGAGACCCAGTACTTC.

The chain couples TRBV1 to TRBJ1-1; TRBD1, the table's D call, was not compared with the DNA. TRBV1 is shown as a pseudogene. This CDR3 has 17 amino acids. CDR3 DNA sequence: TGCACCAGCAGCCAGGTGGTACACAGGGGGATGAACACTGAAGCTTTCTTT. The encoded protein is CTSSQVVHRGMNTEAFF.

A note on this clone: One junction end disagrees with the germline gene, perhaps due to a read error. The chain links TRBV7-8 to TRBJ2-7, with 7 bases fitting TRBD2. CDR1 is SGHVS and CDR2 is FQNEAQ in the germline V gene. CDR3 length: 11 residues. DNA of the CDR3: TGTGCCAGCAGCTTAGCGCTCGGGGGGATCTTC. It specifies CASSLALGGIF.

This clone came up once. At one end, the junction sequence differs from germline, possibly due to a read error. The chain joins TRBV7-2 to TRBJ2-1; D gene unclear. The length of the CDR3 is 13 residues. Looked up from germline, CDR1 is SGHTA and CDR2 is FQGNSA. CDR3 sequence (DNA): TGCTCCACGGTGCGTCGTTCCTACAATGAGCAGTTCTTC. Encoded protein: CSTVRRSYNEQFF.

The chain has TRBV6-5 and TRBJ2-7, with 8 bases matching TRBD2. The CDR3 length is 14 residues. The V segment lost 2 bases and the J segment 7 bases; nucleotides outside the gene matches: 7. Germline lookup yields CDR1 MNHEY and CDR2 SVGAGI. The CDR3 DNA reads TGTGCCAGCAGTTACCTCCGACTAGCGTGGGAGCAGTACTTC. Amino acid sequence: CASSYLRLAWEQYF.

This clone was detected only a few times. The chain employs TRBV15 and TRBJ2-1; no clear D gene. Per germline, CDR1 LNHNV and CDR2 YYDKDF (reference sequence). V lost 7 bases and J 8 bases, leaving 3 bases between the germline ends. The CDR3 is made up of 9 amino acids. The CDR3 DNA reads TGTGCCACCATTTATGAGCAGTTCTTC. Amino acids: CATIYEQFF.

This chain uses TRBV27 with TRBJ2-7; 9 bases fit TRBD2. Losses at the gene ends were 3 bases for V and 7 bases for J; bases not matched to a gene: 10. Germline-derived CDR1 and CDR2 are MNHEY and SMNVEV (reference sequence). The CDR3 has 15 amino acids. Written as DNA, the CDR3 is TGTGCCAGCAGTTTCTGGGCTAGCGGGAACAGTGAGCAGTACTTC. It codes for CASSFWASGNSEQYF.

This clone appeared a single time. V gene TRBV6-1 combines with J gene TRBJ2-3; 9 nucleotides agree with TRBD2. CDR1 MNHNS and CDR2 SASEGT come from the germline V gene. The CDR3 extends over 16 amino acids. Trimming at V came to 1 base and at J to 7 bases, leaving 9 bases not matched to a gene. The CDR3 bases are TGTGCCAGCAGTGAAGTAGCGGGGGATAGAGGGTATACGCAGTATTTT. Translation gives CASSEVAGDRGYTQYF.

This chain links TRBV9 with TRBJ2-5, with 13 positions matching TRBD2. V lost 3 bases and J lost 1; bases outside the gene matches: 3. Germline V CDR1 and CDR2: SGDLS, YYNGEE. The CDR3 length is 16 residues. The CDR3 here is CASSEGLAGTQETQYF. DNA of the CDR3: TGTGCCAGCAGCGAGGGACTAGCGGGAACCCAAGAGACCCAGTACTTC. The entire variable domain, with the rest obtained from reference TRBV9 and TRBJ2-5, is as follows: DSGVTQTPKHLITATGQRVTLRCSPRSGDLSVYWYQQSLDQGLQFLIQYYNGEERAKGNILERFSAQQFPDLHSELNLSSLELGDSALYFCASSEGLAGTQETQYFGPGTRLLVL.

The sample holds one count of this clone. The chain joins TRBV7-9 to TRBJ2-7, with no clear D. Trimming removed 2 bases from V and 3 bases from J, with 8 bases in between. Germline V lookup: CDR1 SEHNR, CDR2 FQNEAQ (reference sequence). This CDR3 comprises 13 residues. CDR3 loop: CASSLSTDYEQYF. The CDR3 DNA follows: TGTGCCAGCAGCTTAAGTACAGACTACGAGCAGTACTTC.

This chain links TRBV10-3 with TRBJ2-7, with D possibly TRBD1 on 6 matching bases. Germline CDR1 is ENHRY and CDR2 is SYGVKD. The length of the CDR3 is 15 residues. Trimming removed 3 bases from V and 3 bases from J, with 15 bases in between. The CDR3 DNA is TGTGCCATCAGTGATCTACAGGGTGTGTTCTACGAGCAGTACTTC. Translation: CAISDLQGVFYEQYF.

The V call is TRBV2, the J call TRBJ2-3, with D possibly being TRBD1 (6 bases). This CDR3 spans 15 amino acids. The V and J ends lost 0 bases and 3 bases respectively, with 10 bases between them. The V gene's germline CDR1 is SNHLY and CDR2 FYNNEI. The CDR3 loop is CASSEAGAGTDTQYF. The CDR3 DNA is TGTGCCAGCAGTGAAGCGGGGGCTGGTACAGATACGCAGTATTTT.

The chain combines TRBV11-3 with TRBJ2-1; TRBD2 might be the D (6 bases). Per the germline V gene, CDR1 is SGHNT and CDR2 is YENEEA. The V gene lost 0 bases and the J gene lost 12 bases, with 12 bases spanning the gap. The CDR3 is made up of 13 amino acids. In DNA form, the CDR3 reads TGTGCCAGCAGCTTAGATAGGTGGGGAGGGCAGTTCTTC. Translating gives CASSLDRWGGQFF.

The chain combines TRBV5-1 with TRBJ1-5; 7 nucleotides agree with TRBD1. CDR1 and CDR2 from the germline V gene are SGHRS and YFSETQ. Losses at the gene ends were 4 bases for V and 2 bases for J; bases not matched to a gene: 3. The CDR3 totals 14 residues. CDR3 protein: CASSPGTGNQPQHF. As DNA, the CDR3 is TGCGCCAGCAGCCCAGGGACAGGCAATCAGCCCCAGCATTTT.